The rows below give T cell receptor beta chains drawn from one sample of a study of cytomegalovirus exposure and HLA in healthy donors. This table comes from immunoSEQ multiplex PCR, and its TCRdb copy is limited to in-frame clones, with some not included. The specimen's table records roughly 140,000 clones. Sequenced material: PBMCs. The source is a male donor in good health and CMV-seronegative. The CDR3 runs from the conserved cysteine through the conserved F or W. A D gene is named only where the DNA matches it firmly.

d_gene | j_gene | v_gene | CDR3nt | CDR3aa
- | TRBJ2-2 | TRBV19 | TGTGCCAGTAGCAGACAGAACACCGGGGAGCTGTTTTTT | CASSRQNTGELFF
TRBD2 | TRBJ2-4 | TRBV5-1 | TGCGCCAGCAGCTTGGAGGCTAGCGGGAGGTCAAACATTCAGTACTTC | CASSLEASGRSNIQYF
- | TRBJ1-1 | TRBV5-1 | TGCGCCAGCAGCAGACTAGGGGAGAACACTGAAGCTTTCTTT | CASSRLGENTEAFF
- | TRBJ1-5 | TRBV19 | TGTGCCAGCGGCAGGGTCGTTAATCAGCCCCAGCATTTT | CASGRVVNQPQHF
TRBD2 | TRBJ2-3 | TRBV4-2 | TGTGCCAGCAGCCAACGAGCGGGGGCAGATACGCAGTATTTT | CASSQRAGADTQYF
- | TRBJ1-5 | TRBV9 | TGTGCCAGCAGCGTAGCACAGGCCTACAATCAGCCCCAGCATTTT | CASSVAQAYNQPQHF
TRBD1 | TRBJ2-7 | TRBV23-1 | TGCGCCAGCAGTCAATCGAGGGGAGACAGGGAGCCCAACTACGAGCAGTACTTC | CASSQSRGDREPNYEQYF
TRBD2 | TRBJ2-5 | TRBV7-9 | TGTGCCAGCAGCGGACTAGCGGGGGGGATAGAGACCCAGTACTTC | CASSGLAGGIETQYF
TRBD2 | TRBJ2-7 | TRBV25-1 | TGTGCCAGCAGTGTCGGGACTAACTCCTACGAGCAGTACTTC | CASSVGTNSYEQYF
- | TRBJ2-5 | TRBV5-1 | TGCGCCAGCAGCTTGGAACATGGAGAGACCCAGTACTTC | CASSLEHGETQYF
TRBD1 | TRBJ2-7 | TRBV7-3 | TGTGCCAGCTCACCGGGACAGGGTAACGAGCAGTACTTC | CASSPGQGNEQYF
- | TRBJ2-2 | TRBV9 | TGTGCCAGCAGCGTAGGTACTGCTGGCGGCACCGGGGAGCTGTTTTTT | CASSVGTAGGTGELFF
- | TRBJ1-2 | TRBV18 | TGTGCCAGCTCACCCGGACAGCCAACCAACTATGGCTACACCTTC | CASSPGQPTNYGYTF
TRBD1 | TRBJ2-5 | TRBV29-1 | TGCAGCGTTGGTGTGCAGGGGGCATTTGGGGAGACCCAGTACTTC | CSVGVQGAFGETQYF
- | TRBJ2-7 | TRBV7-9 | TGTGCCAGCAGCTCTGGGGCCATCGACTCCTACGAGCAGTACTTC | CASSSGAIDSYEQYF
- | TRBJ1-2 | TRBV29-1 | TGCAGCGTGCTTTCGGGACTCCGTTATGGCTACACCTTC | CSVLSGLRYGYTF
- | TRBJ2-3 | TRBV30 | TGTGCCTGGAGCCGGGAAGATACGCAGTATTTT | CAWSREDTQYF
TRBD1 | TRBJ1-5 | TRBV2 | TGTGCCAGGACAGGGGAGGATCAGCCCCAGCATTTT | CARTGEDQPQHF
TRBD2 | TRBJ2-1 | TRBV29-1 | TGCAGCTACCAAGTGGGACTAGCGGACAATGAGCAGTTCTTC | CSYQVGLADNEQFF
- | TRBJ2-5 | TRBV25-1 | TGTGCCAGCAGTGAGACCGGCGGGGGCCTGAGAGGGACCCAGTACTTC | CASSETGGGLRGTQYF
TRBD1 | TRBJ1-5 | TRBV18 | TGTGCCAGCTCCCCCAGGGACAGGGGATCTTTTGGCAATCAGCCCCAGCATTTT | CASSPRDRGSFGNQPQHF
- | TRBJ2-1 | TRBV30 | TGTGCCTGGAGCACTCTCAGCGTCAATGAGCAGTTCTTC | CAWSTLSVNEQFF
- | TRBJ2-7 | TRBV19 | TGTGCCAGTAGTTTGGACAGACTCTCCTACGAGCAGTACTTC | CASSLDRLSYEQYF
- | TRBJ1-1 | TRBV6-5 | TGTGCCAGCAGTTATAACGGGGGGACGAGAACTGAAGCTTTCTTT | CASSYNGGTRTEAFF
- | TRBJ2-1 | TRBV27 | TGTGCCAGCAGTTTCGGAGACAATGAGCAGTTCTTC | CASSFGDNEQFF
- | TRBJ1-2 | TRBV9 | TGTGCCAGCAGCGAGACGACAGCTTATGGCTACACCTTC | CASSETTAYGYTF
- | TRBJ2-1 | TRBV30 | TGTGCCTGGGGGGGCTCCGACAATGAGCAGTTCTTC | CAWGGSDNEQFF
TRBD2 | TRBJ2-5 | TRBV11-2 | TGTGCCAGCAGCTTGTCCCTAGCGGGATTAAACCAAGAGACCCAGTACTTC | CASSLSLAGLNQETQYF
- | TRBJ1-5 | TRBV30 | TGTGCCTGGAGTGTAGGGGCAGGGGCGGTTCAGCCCCAGCATTTT | CAWSVGAGAVQPQHF
TRBD2 | TRBJ2-5 | TRBV18 | TGTGCCAGCTCACCACCGGCTAGCGGGGGTTTTGGAGAGACCCAGTACTTC | CASSPPASGGFGETQYF
- | TRBJ1-2 | TRBV6-5 | TGTGCCAGCAGTTATTCGCCCTCGAGCACGTCTTATGGCTACACCTTC | CASSYSPSSTSYGYTF
- | TRBJ1-4 | TRBV4-1 | TGCGCCAGCAGCTATCAATCAGGGTTAATTTGGCGAAAACTGTTTTTT | CASSYQSGLIWRKLFF
TRBD1 | TRBJ1-1 | TRBV19 | TGTGCCAGCTCTGTGGGACAGAAGACTGAAGCTTTCTTT | CASSVGQKTEAFF
- | TRBJ2-3 | TRBV29-1 | TGCAGCGCCGGCCCGGGAGATACGCAGTATTTT | CSAGPGDTQYF
TRBD1 | TRBJ1-1 | TRBV29-1 | TGCAGCGCAATCGGGGACAGGGAGAGGGCGGAGGCTTTCTTT | CSAIGDRERAEAFF
- | TRBJ2-7 | TRBV6-6 | TGTGCCAGCAGGAGACAGCGGGACACCTCCTACGAGCAGTACTTC | CASRRQRDTSYEQYF
- | TRBJ2-2 | TRBV7-2 | TGTGCCAGCAGCCTACTAGGAGGGGACCTCACCGGGGAGCTGTTTTTT | CASSLLGGDLTGELFF
- | TRBJ2-3 | TRBV30 | TGTGCCTGGATCCGTCGGGATACGCAGTATTTT | CAWIRRDTQYF
- | TRBJ1-6 | TRBV4-1 | TGCGCCAGCAGCCAAGAACGGGTCAGCTCCTATAATTCACCCCTCCACTTT | CASSQERVSSYNSPLHF
- | TRBJ2-6 | TRBV30 | TGTGCCTGGAGTGTAGGAGGGGCTGGGGCCAACGTCCTGACTTTC | CAWSVGGAGANVLTF
- | TRBJ2-1 | TRBV29-1 | TGCAGCGTTGAAGAGGGCGGAGGTAAGCGTGAGCAGTTCTTC | CSVEEGGGKREQFF
TRBD1 | TRBJ2-7 | TRBV10-3 | TGTGCCATCAATGGCGGGACAGGGGTGGGTGAGCAGTACTTC | CAINGGTGVGEQYF
TRBD1 | TRBJ1-3 | TRBV6-5 | TGTGCCAGCAGTTACTCGCGACAGGGCAGAAACACCATATATTTT | CASSYSRQGRNTIYF
- | TRBJ1-5 | TRBV2 | TGTGCCAGCGGCCCCAGGGAGGCACAGCCCCAGCATTTT | CASGPREAQPQHF
- | TRBJ1-2 | TRBV29-1 | TGCAGCGTTGTTGGAGCTAACTATGGCTACACCTTC | CSVVGANYGYTF
- | TRBJ2-2 | TRBV6-5 | TGTGCCAGCAGTAGACTACCGTCCGGGGAGCTGTTTTTT | CASSRLPSGELFF
- | TRBJ1-2 | TRBV6-5 | TGTGCCAGCAGTATAGCGGGAAACTATGGCTACACCTTC | CASSIAGNYGYTF
TRBD1 | TRBJ2-4 | TRBV7-2 | TGTGCCAGCAGCTTAGTGGACAGGGGGCACGGCAAAAACATTCAGTACTTC | CASSLVDRGHGKNIQYF
- | TRBJ1-1 | TRBV6-5 | TGTGCCAGCAGTTATTTATCGAACACTGAAGCTTTCTTT | CASSYLSNTEAFF
- | TRBJ2-7 | TRBV27 | TGTGCCAGCAGACAGGGATTCTACGAGCAGTACTTC | CASRQGFYEQYF
- | TRBJ2-2 | TRBV6-5 | TGTGCCAGCAGTCCAGGGGCGACCGGGGAGCTGTTTTTT | CASSPGATGELFF